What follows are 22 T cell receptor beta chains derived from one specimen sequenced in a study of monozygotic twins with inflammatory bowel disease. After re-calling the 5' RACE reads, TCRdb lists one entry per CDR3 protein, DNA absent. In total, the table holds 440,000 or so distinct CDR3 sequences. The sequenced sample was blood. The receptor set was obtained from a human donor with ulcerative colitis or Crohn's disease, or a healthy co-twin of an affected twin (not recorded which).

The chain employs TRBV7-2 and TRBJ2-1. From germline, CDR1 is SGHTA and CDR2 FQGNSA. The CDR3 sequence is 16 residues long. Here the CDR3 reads CASRLIVGAPYNEQFF.

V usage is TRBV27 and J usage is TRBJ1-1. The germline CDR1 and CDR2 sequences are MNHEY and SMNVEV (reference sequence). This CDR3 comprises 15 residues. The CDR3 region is CASSLSSRGGAEAFF.

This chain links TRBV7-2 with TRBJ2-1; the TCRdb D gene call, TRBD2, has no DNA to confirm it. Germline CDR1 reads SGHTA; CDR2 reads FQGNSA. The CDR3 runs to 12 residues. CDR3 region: CASTGIRNEQFF.

The chain's CDR3 is CASSPDVTSYEQYF. The chain recombines TRBV5-1 with TRBJ2-7. In germline, CDR1 is SGHRS, CDR2 YFSETQ. The CDR3 sequence is 14 residues long.

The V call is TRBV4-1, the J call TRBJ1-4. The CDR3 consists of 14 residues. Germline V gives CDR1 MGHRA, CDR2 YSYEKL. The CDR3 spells CASSQVSTNEKLFF.

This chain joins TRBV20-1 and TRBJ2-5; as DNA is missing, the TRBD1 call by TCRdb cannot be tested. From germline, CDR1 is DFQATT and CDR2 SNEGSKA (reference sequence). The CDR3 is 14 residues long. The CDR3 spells CSAGTTGREETQYF.

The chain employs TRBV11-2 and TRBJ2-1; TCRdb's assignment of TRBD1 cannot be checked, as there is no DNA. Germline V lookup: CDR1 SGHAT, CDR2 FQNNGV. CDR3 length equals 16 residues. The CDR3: CASSQGGTGIYNEQFF.

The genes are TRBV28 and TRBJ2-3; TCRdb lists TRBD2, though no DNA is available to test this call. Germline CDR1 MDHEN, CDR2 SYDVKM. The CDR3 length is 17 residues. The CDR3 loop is CASSLSGWLVDGDTQYF.

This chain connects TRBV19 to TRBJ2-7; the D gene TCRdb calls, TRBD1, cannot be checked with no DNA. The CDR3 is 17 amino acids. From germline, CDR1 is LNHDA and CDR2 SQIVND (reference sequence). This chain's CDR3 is CASSMEVQGGAGYEQYF. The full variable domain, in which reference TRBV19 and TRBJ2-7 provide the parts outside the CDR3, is DGGITQSPKYLFRKEGQNVTLSCEQNLNHDAMYWYRQDPGQGLRLIYYSQIVNDFQKGDIAEGYSVSREKKESFPLTVTSAQKNPTAFYLCASSMEVQGGAGYEQYFGPGTRLTVT.

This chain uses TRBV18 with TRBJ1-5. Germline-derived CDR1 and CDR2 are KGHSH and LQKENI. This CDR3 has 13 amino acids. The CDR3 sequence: CASSPPTGQPQHF.

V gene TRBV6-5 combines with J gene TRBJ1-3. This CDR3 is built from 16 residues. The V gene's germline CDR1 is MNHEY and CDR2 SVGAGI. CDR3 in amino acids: CASSYAGPSLGNTIYF.

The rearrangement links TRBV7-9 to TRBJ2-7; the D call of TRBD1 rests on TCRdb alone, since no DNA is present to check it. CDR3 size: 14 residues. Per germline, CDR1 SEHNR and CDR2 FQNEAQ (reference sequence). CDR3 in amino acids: CASSLGQDLGEQYF.

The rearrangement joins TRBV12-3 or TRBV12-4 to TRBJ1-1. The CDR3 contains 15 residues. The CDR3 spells CASSSGQTMNTEAFF.

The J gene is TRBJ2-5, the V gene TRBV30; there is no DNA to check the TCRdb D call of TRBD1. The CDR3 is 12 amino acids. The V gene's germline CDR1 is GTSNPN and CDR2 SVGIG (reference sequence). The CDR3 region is CAWTRLPGTQYF. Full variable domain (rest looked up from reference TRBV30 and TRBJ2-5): SQTIHQWPATLVQPVGSPLSLECTVEGTSNPNLYWYRQAAGRGLQLLFYSVGIGQISSEVPQNLSASRPQDRQFILSSKKLLLSDSGFYLCAWTRLPGTQYFGPGTRLLVL.

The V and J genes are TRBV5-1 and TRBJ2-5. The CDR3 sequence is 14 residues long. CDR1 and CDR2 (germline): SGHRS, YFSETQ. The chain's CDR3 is CASSLGVQKETQYF.

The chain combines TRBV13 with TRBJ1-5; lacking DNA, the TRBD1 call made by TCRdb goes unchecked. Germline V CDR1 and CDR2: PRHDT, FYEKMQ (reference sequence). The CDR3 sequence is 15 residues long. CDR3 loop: CASSSRAGSNQPQHF. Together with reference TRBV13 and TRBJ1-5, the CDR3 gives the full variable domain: AAGVIQSPRHLIKEKRETATLKCYPIPRHDTVYWYQQGPGQDPQFLISFYEKMQSDKGSIPDRFSAQQFSDYHSELNMSSLELGDSALYFCASSSRAGSNQPQHFGDGTRLSIL.

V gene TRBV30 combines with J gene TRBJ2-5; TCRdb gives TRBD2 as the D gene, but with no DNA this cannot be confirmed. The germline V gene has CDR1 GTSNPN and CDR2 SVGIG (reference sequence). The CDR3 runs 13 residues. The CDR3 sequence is CAWSVGGRETQYF. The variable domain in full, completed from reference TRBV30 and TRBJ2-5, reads SQTIHQWPATLVQPVGSPLSLECTVEGTSNPNLYWYRQAAGRGLQLLFYSVGIGQISSEVPQNLSASRPQDRQFILSSKKLLLSDSGFYLCAWSVGGRETQYFGPGTRLLVL.

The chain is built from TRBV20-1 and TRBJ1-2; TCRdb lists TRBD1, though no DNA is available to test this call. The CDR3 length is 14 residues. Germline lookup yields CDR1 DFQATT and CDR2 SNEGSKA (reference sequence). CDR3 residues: CSAGARGYHGGYTF.

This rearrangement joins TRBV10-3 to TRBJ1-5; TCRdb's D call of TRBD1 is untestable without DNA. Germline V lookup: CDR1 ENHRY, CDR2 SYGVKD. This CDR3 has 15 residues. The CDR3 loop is CATQRPGGFNQPQHF.

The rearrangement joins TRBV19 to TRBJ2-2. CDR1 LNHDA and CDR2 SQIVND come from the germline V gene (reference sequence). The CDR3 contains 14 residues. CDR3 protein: CASSIVTETGELFF.

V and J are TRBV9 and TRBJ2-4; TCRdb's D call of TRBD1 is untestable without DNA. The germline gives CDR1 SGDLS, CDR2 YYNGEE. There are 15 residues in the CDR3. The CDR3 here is CASSVYPGGENIQYF.

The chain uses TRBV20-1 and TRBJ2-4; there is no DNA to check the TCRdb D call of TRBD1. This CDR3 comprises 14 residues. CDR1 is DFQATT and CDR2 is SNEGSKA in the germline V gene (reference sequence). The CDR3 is CSARGPGTPNIQYF.